These 19 T cell receptor beta chains were sequenced from one sample in a study of CD8 T cells in Susac syndrome. A quantity of roughly 0.5 to 1 ug RNA underwent reverse transcription using random hexamers. In TCRdb, the immunoSEQ multiplex PCR reads were re-called with MiXCR into one record per CDR3 protein. This sample has over 100,000 distinct CDR3 sequences; around 94% occur once, and the top ten carry about 0.28%. The source material was CD8+ T cells from PBMCs. The receptors were sampled from a human donor with Susac syndrome.

The V gene is TRBV23-1, the J gene TRBJ1-1; 9 nucleotides align to TRBD1. TRBV23-1 is an ORF; its function is uncertain. The V gene end was trimmed by 3 bases and the J gene end by 3 bases; junction bases not matched to a gene: 14. CDR3 length: 18 amino acids. The CDR3 reads CASSQDSRDREQHTEAFF. The CDR3 nucleotides read TGCGCCAGCAGTCAGGACTCCCGGGACAGGGAACAACACACTGAAGCTTTCTTT.

This clonotype was seen just once. V usage is TRBV29-1 and J usage is TRBJ2-3; possibly TRBD1 or TRBD2 for D (5 bases each). V lost 0 bases and J lost 0, with 19 bases in between. The CDR3 sequence is 18 residues long. Germline CDR1 is SQVTM and CDR2 is ANQGSEA. The CDR3 protein is CSVEDRDHRRFSTDTQYF. DNA of the CDR3: TGCAGCGTTGAAGATCGGGACCACAGGAGATTTAGCACAGATACGCAGTATTTT.

The V gene is TRBV7-9, the J gene TRBJ2-7; D remains ambiguous. The V end lost 3 bases, the J end lost 5 bases, and 8 bases lay between the germline ends. The CDR3 spans 12 residues. CDR1 and CDR2 from the germline V gene are SEHNR and FQNEAQ (reference sequence). The CDR3 DNA reads as TGTGCCAGCAGCTTTGACAACGACGAGCAGTACTTC. Protein: CASSFDNDEQYF.

The rearrangement links TRBV7-9 to TRBJ2-1; possible D gene TRBD2, 6 bases. This CDR3 has 14 residues. V was trimmed by 2 bases and J by 9 bases, leaving 14 bases between them. Germline CDR1 SEHNR, CDR2 FQNEAQ (reference sequence). In nucleotides, the CDR3 is TGTGCCAGCAGCTTATGGGGGGTAGCAAGTGAGCAGTTCTTC. Amino acids: CASSLWGVASEQFF.

This clonotype was detected only a few times. The gene calls are TRBV13 and TRBJ1-6, with TRBD1 identical over 8 bases. Germline CDR1 and CDR2: PRHDT and FYEKMQ (reference sequence). With V trimmed by 0 bases and J by 9 bases, 4 bases remained unmatched. This CDR3 contains 15 residues. The CDR3 nucleotides are TGTGCCAGCAGCTTAGGACAGGGGGGTGGTTCACCCCTCCACTTT. Translated, it gives CASSLGQGGGSPLHF.

The chain recombines TRBV7-6 with TRBJ1-6; no clear D gene. The V gene's germline CDR1 is SGHVS and CDR2 FNYEAQ. V dropped 5 bases and J dropped 7 bases, with 15 bases sitting between them. The length of the CDR3 is 15 residues. CDR3 nucleotide sequence: TGTGCCAGCAGCCCAGAGACCGCCGCAAATTCACCCCTCCACTTT. Its translation is CASSPETAANSPLHF.

This clonotype came up a few times. The V gene is TRBV12-3 or TRBV12-4, the J gene TRBJ2-2, with no clear D. V was shortened by 7 bases and J by 6 bases, with 6 bases between the two germline ends. The CDR3 is 11 amino acids. CDR3 sequence: CASTAAGELFF. For the CDR3, the DNA is TGTGCCAGCACCGCAGCCGGGGAGCTGTTTTTT.

This sequence joins TRBV6-5 and TRBJ2-3, with 10 bases lining up with TRBD1. CDR1 MNHEY and CDR2 SVGAGI come from the germline V gene. The CDR3 runs to 14 residues. V lost 2 bases, J lost 5 bases, and 1 base stayed unmatched. The CDR3: CASSYGQGGDTQYF. Here the CDR3 DNA reads TGTGCCAGCAGTTACGGACAGGGGGGAGATACGCAGTATTTT.

The chain couples TRBV9 to TRBJ2-3, with 12 bases lining up with TRBD2. V dropped 4 bases and J dropped 8; count of bases not matched to a gene: 8. The CDR3 consists of 15 residues. Germline V gene data show CDR1 as SGDLS and CDR2 as YYNGEE. CDR3: CASSLRLAGEGTQYF. CDR3 DNA: TGTGCCAGCAGCCTCCGACTAGCGGGGGAAGGTACGCAGTATTTT. Filled out from reference TRBV9 and TRBJ2-3, the complete variable domain reads DSGVTQTPKHLITATGQRVTLRCSPRSGDLSVYWYQQSLDQGLQFLIQYYNGEERAKGNILERFSAQQFPDLHSELNLSSLELGDSALYFCASSLRLAGEGTQYFGPGTRLTVL.

This clonotype showed up just once. The V gene is TRBV9, the J gene TRBJ2-7, with D perhaps matching TRBD1 or TRBD2 (5 bases each). V dropped 2 bases and J dropped 2 bases, with 11 bases sitting between them. The CDR3 length is 14 residues. Germline lookup yields CDR1 SGDLS and CDR2 YYNGEE. The CDR3 nucleotides are TGTGCCAGCAGCGTTAGCGACAGAGCCTACGAGCAGTACTTC. As protein: CASSVSDRAYEQYF.

The J gene is TRBJ2-7, the V gene TRBV3-1; 10 bases are a match to TRBD2. The CDR3 loop spans 14 amino acids. Germline trimming cut 6 bases from V and 0 bases from J; bases unmatched to any gene: 2. Germline CDR1 reads LGHDT; CDR2 reads YNNKEL (reference sequence). CDR3 coding DNA: TGTGCCAGCAGACTAGCGGGGAGCTCCTACGAGCAGTACTTC. Protein product: CASRLAGSSYEQYF.

This sequence joins TRBV7-8 and TRBJ1-2; D possibly corresponds to TRBD1 (6 bases). The germline V gene has CDR1 SGHVS and CDR2 FQNEAQ. There are 15 residues in the CDR3. Trimming removed 5 bases at V and 4 bases at J, with 17 bases between. As DNA, the CDR3 is TGTGCCAGCAGCCTCCCCCCGGGGGCCACCTATGGCTACACCTTC. This gives the protein CASSLPPGATYGYTF.

The gene calls are TRBV6-2 or TRBV6-3 and TRBJ1-5, with TRBD1 as a possible D gene (5 bases). Trimming took off 0 bases at V and 7 bases at J, with 13 bases between the two ends. The CDR3 extends over 15 amino acids. CDR1 is MNHEY, CDR2 SVGEGT, per germline. CDR3 sequence reads: CASSYSVGAGQPQHF. The CDR3, as DNA: TGTGCCAGCAGTTACTCAGTCGGGGCGGGACAGCCCCAGCATTTT.

The V and J genes are TRBV9 and TRBJ1-1; 8 bases line up with TRBD1. The germline CDR1 and CDR2 sequences are SGDLS and YYNGEE. The CDR3 is 14 amino acids. The J segment lost 9 bases and the V segment lost 3 bases, leaving 10 bases of the junction unmatched. The CDR3 bases are TGTGCCAGCAGCGGGACCCAGGGGGCTGGTAAAGCTTTCTTT. This encodes CASSGTQGAGKAFF.

The chain combines TRBV4-1 with TRBJ1-2, with a tentative D call TRBD1 (5 bases). There are 15 residues in the CDR3. From germline, CDR1 is MGHRA and CDR2 YSYEKL. Trimming stripped 4 bases from V and 3 bases from J, with 15 bases between. CDR3 nucleotides: TGCGCCAGCAGCCTCTCGAGGGGCGGCTACTATGGCTACACCTTC. This codes for CASSLSRGGYYGYTF.

Written as DNA, the CDR3 is TGTGCCAGCAGCCAAGCTAGCGGGGGCACAGATACGCAGTATTTT. Protein product: CASSQASGGTDTQYF. The chain carries TRBV7-9 and TRBJ2-3, with 9 positions matching TRBD2. From germline, CDR1 is SEHNR and CDR2 FQNEAQ (reference sequence). The CDR3 spans 15 residues. V was pared by 5 bases and J by 1 base, with 4 bases of the junction left unmatched.

CDR3 coding DNA: TGTGCCAGCAGTTTATCCCCCGCGTGGCAGTACTTC. It translates to CASSLSPAWQYF. The rearrangement joins TRBV12-3 or TRBV12-4 to TRBJ2-7; D ambiguous. The CDR3 runs 12 residues. V shed 2 bases and J shed 9 bases, with 11 bases lying between them.

The V gene is TRBV7-9, the J gene TRBJ1-2, with D unclear. This CDR3 has 15 residues. In germline, CDR1 is SEHNR, CDR2 FQNEAQ (reference sequence). V dropped 10 bases and J dropped 5 bases, with 23 bases sitting between them. CDR3 nucleotide sequence: TGTGCCACCGCGGCCACCTACTCGGGAGAGTATGGCTACACCTTC. The encoded protein is CATAATYSGEYGYTF.

The V call is TRBV4-1, the J call TRBJ1-3; 9 bases are shared with TRBD1. The CDR3 contains 15 residues. Germline CDR1 and CDR2: MGHRA and YSYEKL. The V gene end was trimmed by 5 bases and the J gene end by 7 bases; junction bases not matched to a gene: 9. The CDR3 DNA reads TGCGCCAGCAGCGGTACATCCGGGACAGGGAACACCATATATTTT. It yields the protein CASSGTSGTGNTIYF.